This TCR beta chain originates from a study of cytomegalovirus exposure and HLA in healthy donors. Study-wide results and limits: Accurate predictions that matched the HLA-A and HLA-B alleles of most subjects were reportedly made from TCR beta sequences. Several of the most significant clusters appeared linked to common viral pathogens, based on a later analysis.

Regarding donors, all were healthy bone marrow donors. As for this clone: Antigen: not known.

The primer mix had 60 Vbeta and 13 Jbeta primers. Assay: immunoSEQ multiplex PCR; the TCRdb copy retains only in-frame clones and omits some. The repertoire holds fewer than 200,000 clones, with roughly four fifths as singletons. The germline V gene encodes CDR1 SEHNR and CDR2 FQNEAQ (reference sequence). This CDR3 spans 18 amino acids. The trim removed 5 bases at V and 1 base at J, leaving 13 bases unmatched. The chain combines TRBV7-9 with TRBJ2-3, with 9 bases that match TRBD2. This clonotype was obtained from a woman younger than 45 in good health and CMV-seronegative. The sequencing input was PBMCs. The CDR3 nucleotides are TGTGCCAGCAGCCTGGGGGCTAGCGGGGTCCCCGGCACAGATACGCAGTATTTT. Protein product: CASSLGASGVPGTDTQYF.